What follows is one T cell receptor beta chain and its context. Its antigen remains unknown. This record comes from a study of T cell repertoires in cytomegalovirus infection. Study-level background: The authors used CMV epitopes that were HLA-C-restricted (recently identified) and HLA-B-restricted (well studied). Indications came from public TCR beta signatures; they pointed to CMV infection and to a matching HLA type.

The CDR3 covers 13 residues. The V and J ends lost 0 bases and 4 bases respectively, with 8 bases between them. From germline, CDR1 is SGHRS and CDR2 YFSETQ. Via MiXCR, TCRdb re-called the reads, giving one row per CDR3 protein. The sample has roughly 990,000 distinct CDR3 sequences, around 29% seen once. The V call is TRBV5-1, the J call TRBJ2-7; D uncertain. This TCR was sampled from a human donor in good health (CMV status not recorded). Some clones in this sample may be carry-over from other donors' samples. Sequences were derived from cultured CD8+ T cells from PBMCs, sampled from culture after CMV antigen stimulation. CDR3 sequence reads: CASSLDLGYEQYV. The DNA for the CDR3 is TGCGCCAGCAGCTTGGATCTGGGGTACGAGCAGTACGTC.